The subject of this entry is one T cell receptor beta chain. Original data processing: Estimates of nucleated cell counts were drawn from the amplification of reference gene primers. Libraries were prepared by immunoSEQ multiplex PCR; TCRdb keeps only in-frame clonotypes and omits some of them. V and J calls and clone size are given by that table; D and trimming were obtained from the DNA. This table has about 190,000 clones, roughly 80% appearing once. This record belongs to a study of blood T cell repertoires in COVID-19. Study-wide context: The United States, Italy and Spain were the sources of the acute and convalescent COVID-19 samples. Sample material is recorded as cDNA or gDNA derived from T cells, B-cell-depleted T cells, or PBMCs.

Per the germline V gene, CDR1 is MNHEY and CDR2 is SVGEGT. The V segment lost 4 bases and the J segment 0 bases; nucleotides outside the gene matches: 12. The CDR3 consists of 18 residues. The J gene is TRBJ2-1, the V gene TRBV6-2 or TRBV6-3; TRBD2 matches 7 bases. Sequenced input: peripheral blood. This TCR derives from a man in his forties or fifties who had recovered from COVID-19. The CDR3 sequence: CASSWGGPTKSSYNEQFF. CDR3 DNA: TGTGCCAGCAGTTGGGGGGGACCAACAAAAAGCTCCTACAATGAGCAGTTCTTC.